These 25 T cell receptor beta chains were sequenced from one sample in a study of CXCR3-negative and CXCR3-positive naive CD8 T cells. Study-level results: CXCR3-positive naive cells had more hydrophobic TRB CDR3s than CXCR3-negative naive cells.

TRB cDNA was prepared as libraries by UMI-labeled 5' RACE. TCRdb re-analyzed the 5' RACE reads; it lists each CDR3 protein once, without DNA. Recorded for this sample: 80,000 to 100,000 distinct CDR3 sequences. No antigen has been assigned to these receptors. The specimen sequenced was naive CXCR3+ CD8+ T cells from blood. The subset is: CD45RO-CCR7+CD27+CD95- naive CD8+ T cells expressing CXCR3 (TNR3+). Source of these receptors: a human donor in good health. Some clones in this sample may be carry-over from other donors' samples.

The rearrangement links TRBV30 to TRBJ2-7; the D call of TRBD1 rests on TCRdb alone, since no DNA is present to check it. The CDR3 has 14 residues. Looked up from germline, CDR1 is GTSNPN and CDR2 is SVGIG (reference sequence). The CDR3 reads CAWTPGTGAYEQYF.

This rearrangement joins TRBV29-1 to TRBJ2-3; TCRdb designates TRBD2, a call that cannot be tested without DNA. CDR1 is SQVTM and CDR2 is ANQGSEA in the germline V gene. The CDR3 covers 16 residues. CDR3 region: CSVEGTSGRWTDTQYF.

The chain links TRBV5-6 to TRBJ2-1; TCRdb designates TRBD1, a call that cannot be tested without DNA. The CDR3 covers 15 residues. From germline, CDR1 is SGHDT and CDR2 YYEEEE. This CDR3 is CASSYGQTSYNEQFF.

The V gene is TRBV7-9, the J gene TRBJ1-1. From germline, CDR1 is SEHNR and CDR2 FQNEAQ (reference sequence). The CDR3 sequence is 15 residues long. The CDR3 is CASSLEPSGNTEAFF.

The gene calls are TRBV12-3 or TRBV12-4 and TRBJ1-4; TCRdb names TRBD1, which stays unverified in the absence of DNA. This CDR3 is built from 14 residues. The chain's CDR3 is CASTRQAINEKLFF.

V is TRBV6-4 and J is TRBJ2-3; TCRdb's D gene call, TRBD1, goes unchecked for lack of DNA. Germline CDR1 and CDR2: MRHNA and SNTAGT. The CDR3 spans 13 residues. The CDR3 here is CAPNGGSTDTQYF.

The chain carries TRBV12-3 or TRBV12-4 and TRBJ1-2; the TRBD1 assignment by TCRdb is unverifiable without DNA. The CDR3 is 13 residues long. Here the CDR3 reads CASNLQGTYGYTF.

This chain connects TRBV9 to TRBJ2-1; TCRdb calls TRBD1, which cannot be checked without DNA. Germline CDR1 reads SGDLS; CDR2 reads YYNGEE. The CDR3 length is 16 residues. CDR3 loop: CASSVGTRDFYNEQFF.

The rearrangement links TRBV3-1 to TRBJ2-7; with no DNA, the TCRdb D assignment of TRBD2 cannot be verified. CDR3 length equals 13 residues. The germline CDR1 and CDR2 sequences are LGHDT and YNNKEL (reference sequence). CDR3 sequence reads: CASSQSGRGEQYF.

The V call is TRBV14, the J call TRBJ2-3; TCRdb indicates TRBD2, and absent DNA this call remains unverified. Germline V gene lookup returns CDR1 SGHDN and CDR2 FVKESK. This CDR3 comprises 15 residues. CDR3 protein: CASSQGDSGTDTQYF.

The chain has TRBV27 and TRBJ1-2; absent DNA, TCRdb's TRBD1 call cannot be checked. The CDR3 extends over 13 amino acids. Germline values: CDR1 MNHEY, CDR2 SMNVEV (reference sequence). The CDR3 reads CASSLHRGYGYTF.

The gene calls are TRBV5-1 and TRBJ2-1; the TCRdb D gene call, TRBD1, has no DNA to confirm it. Germline CDR1 SGHRS, CDR2 YFSETQ. The CDR3 spans 15 residues. CDR3 protein: CASSLGTGFLDEQFF.

CDR3 amino acids: CSARDGTGGNGGELFF. The chain carries TRBV20-1 and TRBJ2-2; the TCRdb D gene call, TRBD1, has no DNA to confirm it. Germline V CDR1 and CDR2: DFQATT, SNEGSKA (reference sequence). CDR3 length: 16 residues.

This sequence joins TRBV12-3 or TRBV12-4 and TRBJ1-1; TCRdb's assignment of TRBD1 cannot be checked, as there is no DNA. The CDR3 totals 13 residues. The chain's CDR3 is CAIGMEGATEAFF.

V gene TRBV23-1 combines with J gene TRBJ2-1; TCRdb returns TRBD2, unconfirmable since there is no DNA. TRBV23-1 is given ORF status, its function remaining uncertain. This CDR3 has 13 residues. The CDR3 here is CASSPGTVNEQFF.

The V call is TRBV6-5, the J call TRBJ2-2; TCRdb's D call of TRBD1 is untestable without DNA. Germline CDR1 and CDR2: MNHEY and SVGAGI. The CDR3 loop spans 13 amino acids. CDR3 sequence: CASTPRGTGELFF.

The rearrangement links TRBV30 to TRBJ2-7. The CDR3 loop spans 11 amino acids. The V gene's germline CDR1 is GTSNPN and CDR2 SVGIG (reference sequence). CDR3: CAWSVGVEQYF.

The gene calls are TRBV7-2 and TRBJ1-5; the D call of TRBD1 rests on TCRdb alone, since no DNA is present to check it. The CDR3 covers 14 residues. Germline CDR1 SGHTA, CDR2 FQGNSA. The chain's CDR3 is CASSSPGSNQPQHF.

The V and J genes are TRBV9 and TRBJ2-3; TCRdb lists TRBD2, though no DNA is available to test this call. In germline, CDR1 is SGDLS, CDR2 YYNGEE. The length of the CDR3 is 15 residues. CDR3 amino acids: CASSGSGSSTDTQYF.

The chain combines TRBV7-9 with TRBJ2-7. This CDR3 region has 15 residues. Per germline, CDR1 SEHNR and CDR2 FQNEAQ (reference sequence). The CDR3 sequence is CASSFGSTFSYEQYF.

The chain is built from TRBV20-1 and TRBJ2-7; TCRdb names TRBD2, which stays unverified in the absence of DNA. The CDR3 is 15 residues long. CDR1 and CDR2 from the germline V gene are DFQATT and SNEGSKA (reference sequence). The chain's CDR3 is CSARVSGGESYEQYF.

This chain joins TRBV28 and TRBJ2-3; TCRdb's D gene call, TRBD1, goes unchecked for lack of DNA. The CDR3 covers 14 residues. CDR1 MDHEN and CDR2 SYDVKM come from the germline V gene. CDR3 amino acids: CASSPDSITDTQYF.

The chain links TRBV7-9 to TRBJ1-5; without DNA, the TCRdb call of TRBD1 cannot be checked. Germline lookup yields CDR1 SEHNR and CDR2 FQNEAQ (reference sequence). This CDR3 is built from 14 residues. The CDR3 spells CASSLGGGHQPQHF.

The gene calls are TRBV20-1 and TRBJ1-1; TCRdb calls TRBD1, which cannot be checked without DNA. Germline loops: CDR1 DFQATT, CDR2 SNEGSKA (reference sequence). The length of the CDR3 is 14 residues. The CDR3 spells CSAPSPTGGDEAFF.

This chain connects TRBV30 to TRBJ2-7; no DNA is available, so the TRBD1 call from TCRdb remains unchecked. Germline-derived CDR1 and CDR2 are GTSNPN and SVGIG (reference sequence). The CDR3 length is 14 residues. The CDR3 loop is CAWTPGQGGYEQYF.